These T cell receptor beta chains were read from a single sample in a study of control samples from healthy donors and cancer patients. TCRdb keeps only in-frame clones here, not all; method: immunoSEQ multiplex PCR. Here the sample spans approximately 89,000 clones, about 83% being singletons. Sequences were obtained from blood. These receptors all stem from a woman between 40 and 50 years old in good health. The CDR3 runs from the conserved cysteine through the conserved F or W. Fields, in order: clone size, V gene, J gene, D gene, CDR3 protein, CDR3 DNA. A D gene is named only where the DNA matches it firmly. Some rows have no size entry. The others give once, few or many, or a class for an expanded clone.

>.|TRBV15|TRBJ1-5|.
CATSREAAGNSNQPQHF
TGTGCCACCAGCAGAGAGGCGGCAGGAAATAGCAATCAGCCCCAGCATTTT
>.|TRBV10-3|TRBJ1-2|TRBD1
CAISVGTEGRSYTF
TGTGCCATCAGTGTTGGGACAGAGGGTCGAAGCTACACCTTC
>.|TRBV11-3|TRBJ2-1|TRBD2
CASSAGLAGRGEQFF
TGTGCCAGCAGCGCAGGACTAGCGGGGCGGGGTGAGCAGTTCTTC
>.|TRBV3-1/TRBV3-2|TRBJ1-2|.
CASNQGRGGNYGYTF
TGTGCCAGCAACCAAGGGAGGGGTGGGAACTATGGCTACACCTTC
>.|TRBV2|TRBJ2-6|.
CASNLRGSGANVLTF
TGTGCCAGCAACCTCCGCGGCTCTGGGGCCAACGTCCTGACTTTC
>few|TRBV24-1|TRBJ2-6|.
CATSDGSSSGANVLTF
TGTGCCACCAGTGATGGCAGTTCATCTGGGGCCAACGTCCTGACTTTC
>.|TRBV24-1|TRBJ2-3|TRBD2
CATSPGLAGAGDTQYF
TGTGCCACCAGTCCGGGACTAGCGGGGGCGGGGGATACGCAGTATTTT
>.|TRBV5-1|TRBJ2-1|TRBD2
CASSLGRGGPYNEQFF
TGCGCCAGCAGCTTGGGGCGGGGGGGCCCCTACAATGAGCAGTTCTTC
>.|TRBV15|TRBJ2-1|.
CATSRGAASENNEQFF
TGTGCCACCAGCAGAGGGGCAGCCAGCGAAAACAATGAGCAGTTCTTC
>.|TRBV6-6|TRBJ2-5|TRBD2
CASSSGRQETQYF
TGTGCCAGCAGTTCCGGGAGGCAAGAGACCCAGTACTTC
>.|TRBV7-3|TRBJ1-1|.
CASSLNPGINTEAFF
TGTGCCAGCAGCTTAAATCCAGGGATTAACACTGAAGCTTTCTTT
>few|TRBV10-3|TRBJ2-2|TRBD1
CAISEPRTGNTGELFF
TGTGCCATCAGTGAGCCTAGGACAGGGAACACCGGGGAGCTGTTTTTT
>once|TRBV5-5|TRBJ1-4|TRBD1
CASSRTGDEKLFF
TGTGCCAGCAGCAGGACAGGGGATGAAAAACTGTTTTTT
>.|TRBV5-6|TRBJ2-3|.
CASSQSGDTDTQYF
TGTGCCAGCAGCCAGTCGGGGGACACAGATACGCAGTATTTT
>.|TRBV6-5|TRBJ1-2|.
CASSYRLANYGYTF
TGTGCCAGCAGTTACAGGCTTGCTAACTATGGCTACACCTTC
>few|TRBV7-7|TRBJ2-2|.
CASSPGARGTGELFF
TGTGCCAGCAGCCCCGGGGCGCGAGGGACCGGGGAGCTGTTTTTT
>.|TRBV6-2/TRBV6-3|TRBJ1-2|.
CASSGSSRGGYTF
TGTGCCAGCAGCGGGTCTTCGAGAGGTGGCTACACCTTC
>.|TRBV4-1|TRBJ2-3|.
CASSQAGTAGSDTQYF
TGCGCCAGCAGCCAAGCGGGGACTGCTGGGTCAGATACGCAGTATTTT
>few|TRBV9|TRBJ2-2|.
CASSVGITGADAGELFF
TGTGCCAGCAGCGTAGGAATCACGGGGGCCGACGCCGGGGAGCTGTTTTTT
>.|TRBV7-9|TRBJ1-4|.
CASSSGQRPNEKLFF
TGTGCCAGCAGCTCCGGACAGCGCCCTAATGAAAAACTGTTTTTT
>once|TRBV11-3|TRBJ2-2|.
CASSLSQGSSLTGELFF
TGTGCCAGCAGCTTATCACAGGGAAGTTCCCTCACCGGGGAGCTGTTTTTT
>.|TRBV5-4|TRBJ1-4|.
CASSPEADEKLFF
TGTGCCAGCAGCCCAGAGGCTGATGAAAAACTGTTTTTT
>.|TRBV4-3|TRBJ1-2|.
CASSQAITNYGYTF
TGCGCCAGCAGCCAAGCAATAACTAACTATGGCTACACCTTC
>.|TRBV7-2|TRBJ2-3|TRBD2
CASSPNSGGAADTQYF
TGTGCCAGCAGCCCAAATAGCGGGGGGGCCGCAGATACGCAGTATTTT
>once|TRBV7-9|TRBJ1-1|.
CASSPGGVMNTEAFF
TGTGCCAGCAGCCCGGGGGGAGTCATGAACACTGAAGCTTTCTTT
>.|TRBV5-6|TRBJ1-2|.
CASSSGDFYGYTF
TGTGCCAGCAGCTCAGGGGATTTCTATGGCTACACCTTC
>once|TRBV4-1|TRBJ1-5|TRBD1
CASSQAGTGINQPQHF
TGCGCCAGCAGCCAAGCCGGGACAGGGATCAATCAGCCCCAGCATTTT
>.|TRBV14|TRBJ1-3|.
CASSRRTSSGNTIYF
TGTGCCAGCAGCCGAAGGACAAGCTCTGGAAACACCATATATTTT
>.|TRBV18|TRBJ2-1|TRBD1
CASSWDSNEQFF
TGTGCCAGCTCATGGGACAGCAATGAGCAGTTCTTC
>.|TRBV7-2|TRBJ2-2|TRBD2
CASSLAGGNTGELFF
TGTGCCAGCAGCTTGGCGGGGGGGAACACCGGGGAGCTGTTTTTT
>once|TRBV28|TRBJ2-1|TRBD2
CASSSLLAGGRNEQFF
TGTGCCAGCAGTTCTCTACTAGCGGGGGGGCGGAATGAGCAGTTCTTC
>.|TRBV6-2/TRBV6-3|TRBJ2-4|TRBD1
CASSLGQGQNKIQYF
TGTGCCAGCAGCCTAGGACAGGGACAAAACAAGATTCAGTACTTC
>.|TRBV2|TRBJ2-2|TRBD2
CASALAGGTGELFF
TGTGCCAGCGCGCTAGCGGGGGGGACCGGGGAGCTGTTTTTT
>.|TRBV9|TRBJ2-2|.
CASSPKWGTPGHSGELFF
TGTGCCAGCAGCCCCAAGTGGGGGACCCCAGGGCATTCGGGGGAGCTGTTTTTT
>.|TRBV19|TRBJ2-5|.
CASSLRGQETQYF
TGTGCCAGTAGTCTCCGGGGTCAAGAGACCCAGTACTTC
>.|TRBV7-2|TRBJ1-1|.
CASSPYKNTEAFF
TGTGCCAGCAGCCCCTATAAGAACACTGAAGCTTTCTTT
>.|TRBV7-9|TRBJ2-3|.
CASSPGASTDTQYF
TGTGCCAGCAGCCCCGGAGCCTCCACAGATACGCAGTATTTT
>.|TRBV4-1|TRBJ1-2|.
CASSQEARGLRGAF
TGCGCCAGCAGCCAAGAAGCTAGGGGCCTGAGAGGGGCCTTC
>.|TRBV21-1|TRBJ1-5|.
CASSIEGSNQPQHF
TGTGCCAGCAGCATCGAGGGGAGCAATCAGCCCCAGCATTTT
>.|TRBV5-5|TRBJ1-5|.
CASSLPLGNQPQHF
TGTGCCAGCAGCTTGCCTTTAGGGAATCAGCCCCAGCATTTT
>.|TRBV7-3|TRBJ1-1|.
CASSVGGTGTEAFF
TGTGCCAGTTCCGTTGGTGGTACGGGAACTGAAGCTTTCTTT
>.|TRBV7-3|TRBJ1-6|.
CASSIGGGSPLHF
TGTGCCAGCAGCATCGGGGGTGGCTCACCCCTCCACTTT
>.|TRBV6-4|TRBJ2-7|.
CASSSPGLSYEQYF
TGTGCCAGCAGTTCGCCGGGACTGTCTTACGAGCAGTACTTC
>.|TRBV9|TRBJ2-7|.
CASSARLNSYEQYF
TGTGCCAGCAGCGCCAGACTGAACTCCTACGAGCAGTACTTC
>once|TRBV10-3|TRBJ1-2|TRBD1
CAISDPGTGYGYTF
TGTGCCATCAGTGACCCCGGGACAGGGTATGGCTACACCTTC
>few|TRBV15|TRBJ1-4|.
CATSVSATNEKLFF
TGTGCCACCAGCGTCAGTGCAACTAATGAAAAACTGTTTTTT
>.|TRBV6-6|TRBJ1-1|TRBD1
CASSPPGQGARTFF
TGTGCCAGCAGTCCCCCGGGGCAGGGGGCGCGGACTTTCTTT
>.|TRBV7-9|TRBJ1-1|TRBD1
CASSPSGGTEAFF
TGTGCCAGCAGCCCATCAGGGGGCACTGAAGCTTTCTTT
>once|TRBV10-3|TRBJ1-2|TRBD1
CAISGRQGDYTF
TGTGCCATCAGTGGGCGACAGGGGGACTACACCTTC
>.|TRBV7-7|TRBJ2-7|.
CASSLEDSGGYEQYF
TGTGCCAGCAGCTTAGAGGACAGCGGTGGGTACGAGCAGTACTTC
>once|TRBV10-2|TRBJ1-2|.
CASSELDTVLGYTF
TGCGCCAGCAGTGAGTTGGACACTGTCCTTGGCTACACCTTC
>few|TRBV2|TRBJ2-1|.
CASSPVPEQFF
TGTGCCAGCAGTCCCGTCCCGGAGCAGTTCTTC
>.|TRBV6-2/TRBV6-3|TRBJ2-1|.
CASSYGSQYNEQFF
TGTGCCAGCAGTTACGGTAGCCAGTACAATGAGCAGTTCTTC
>few|TRBV6-2/TRBV6-3|TRBJ1-6|.
CASSYAPGTSSNPLHF
TGTGCCAGCAGTTACGCCCCCGGGACAAGCTCAAACCCCCTCCACTTT
>.|TRBV30|TRBJ1-3|.
CAWSVTGTSGNTIYF
TGTGCCTGGAGTGTAACAGGGACGTCTGGAAACACCATATATTTT
>.|TRBV18|TRBJ2-3|.
CASSPLVRGTDTQYF
TGTGCCAGCTCACCCCTCGTGCGGGGCACAGATACGCAGTATTTT
>.|TRBV2|TRBJ2-7|.
CASSEAGSSYEQYF
TGTGCCAGCAGTGAAGCCGGCAGCTCCTACGAGCAGTACTTC
>.|TRBV5-5|TRBJ2-7|.
CASSLNGNYEQYF
TGTGCCAGCAGCTTGAACGGGAACTACGAGCAGTACTTC
>.|TRBV7-2|TRBJ1-4|TRBD1
CASSTPVGQDNEKLFF
TGTGCCAGCAGCACCCCTGTCGGACAGGATAATGAAAAACTGTTTTTT